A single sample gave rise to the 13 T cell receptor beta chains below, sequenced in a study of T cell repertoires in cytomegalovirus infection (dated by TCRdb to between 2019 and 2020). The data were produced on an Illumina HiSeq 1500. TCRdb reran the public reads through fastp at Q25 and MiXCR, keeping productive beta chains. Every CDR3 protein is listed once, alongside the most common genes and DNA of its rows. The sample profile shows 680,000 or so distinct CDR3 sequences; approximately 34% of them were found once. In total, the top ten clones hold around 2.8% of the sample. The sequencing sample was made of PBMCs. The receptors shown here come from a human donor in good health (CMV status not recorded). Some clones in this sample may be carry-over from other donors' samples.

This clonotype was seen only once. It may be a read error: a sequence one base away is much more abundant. DNA of the CDR3: TGTTCCAGCAGCTATAACGGGGAGCTGTTTTTT. This codes for CSSSYNGELFF. This chain uses TRBV7-2 with TRBJ2-2; D gene unclear. The CDR3 totals 11 residues. Germline V gene data show CDR1 as SGHTA and CDR2 as FQGNSA.

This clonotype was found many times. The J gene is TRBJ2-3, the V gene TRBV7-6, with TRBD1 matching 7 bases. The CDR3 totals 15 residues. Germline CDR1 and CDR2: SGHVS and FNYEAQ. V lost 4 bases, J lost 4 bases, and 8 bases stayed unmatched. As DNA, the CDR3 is TGTGCCAGCAGCTCAGACAGGGCCCTCGCAGATACGCAGTATTTT. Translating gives CASSSDRALADTQYF.

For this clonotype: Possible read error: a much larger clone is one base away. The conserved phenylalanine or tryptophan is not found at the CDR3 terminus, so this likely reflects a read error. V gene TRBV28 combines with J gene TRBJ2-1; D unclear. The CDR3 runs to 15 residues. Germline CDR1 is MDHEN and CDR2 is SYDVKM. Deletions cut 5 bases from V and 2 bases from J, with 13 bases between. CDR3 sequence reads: CASSAHGRTYNEQFL. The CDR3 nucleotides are TGTGCCAGCAGTGCTCACGGGCGAACCTACAATGAGCAGTTCTTA.

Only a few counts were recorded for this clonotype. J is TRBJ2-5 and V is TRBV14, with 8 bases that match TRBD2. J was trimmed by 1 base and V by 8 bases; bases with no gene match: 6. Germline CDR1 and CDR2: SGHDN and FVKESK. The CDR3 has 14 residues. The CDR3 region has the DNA TGTGCCAGCTCTACTAGCGGCGTCCAAGAGACCCAGTACTTC. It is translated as CASSTSGVQETQYF.

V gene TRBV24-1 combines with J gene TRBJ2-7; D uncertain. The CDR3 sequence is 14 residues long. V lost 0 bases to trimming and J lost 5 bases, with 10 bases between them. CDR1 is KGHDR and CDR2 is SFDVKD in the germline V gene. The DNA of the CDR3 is TGTGCCACCAGTGATTTGCGATCCCCGGACGAGCAGTACTTC. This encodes CATSDLRSPDEQYF.

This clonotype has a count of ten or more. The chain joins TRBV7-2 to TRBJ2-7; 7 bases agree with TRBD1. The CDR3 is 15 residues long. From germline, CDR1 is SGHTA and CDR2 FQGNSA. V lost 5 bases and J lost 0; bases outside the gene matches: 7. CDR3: CASSPVTGISYEQYF. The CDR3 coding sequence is TGTGCCAGCAGCCCCGTGACAGGGATCTCCTACGAGCAGTACTTC.

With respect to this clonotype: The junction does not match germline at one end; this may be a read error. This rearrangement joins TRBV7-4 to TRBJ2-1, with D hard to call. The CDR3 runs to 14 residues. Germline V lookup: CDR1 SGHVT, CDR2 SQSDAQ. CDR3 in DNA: TGTGCCAGCAGCTTAGCAGGCGTGGGGAATGAGCAGTTATTC. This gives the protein CASSLAGVGNEQLF.

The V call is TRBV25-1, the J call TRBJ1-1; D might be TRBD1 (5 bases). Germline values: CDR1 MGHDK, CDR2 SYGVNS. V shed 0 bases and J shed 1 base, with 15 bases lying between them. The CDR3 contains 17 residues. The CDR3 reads CASSEYLGAESNTEAFF. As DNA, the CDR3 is TGTGCCAGCAGTGAATATCTTGGGGCGGAGTCGAACACTGAAGCTTTCTTT.

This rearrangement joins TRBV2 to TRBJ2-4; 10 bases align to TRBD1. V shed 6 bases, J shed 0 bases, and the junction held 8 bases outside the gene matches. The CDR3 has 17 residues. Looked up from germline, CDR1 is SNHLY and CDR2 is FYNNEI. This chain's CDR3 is CASSLQGQGIAKNIQYF. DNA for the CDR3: TGTGCCAGCAGCCTCCAGGGACAGGGGATAGCCAAAAACATTCAGTACTTC.

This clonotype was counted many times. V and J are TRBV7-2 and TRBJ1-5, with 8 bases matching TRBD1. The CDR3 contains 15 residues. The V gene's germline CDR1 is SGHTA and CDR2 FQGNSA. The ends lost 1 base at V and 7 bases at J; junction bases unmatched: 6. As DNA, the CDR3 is TGTGCCAGCAGCTTAGACGACAGGGGCGGCCAGCCCCAGCATTTT. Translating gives CASSLDDRGGQPQHF.

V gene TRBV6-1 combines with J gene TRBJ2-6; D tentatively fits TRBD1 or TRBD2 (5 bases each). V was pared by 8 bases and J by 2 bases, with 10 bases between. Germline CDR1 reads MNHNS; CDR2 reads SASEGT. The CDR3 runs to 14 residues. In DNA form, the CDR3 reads TGTGCCAGCCGCCTGGGGGCTGGGGCCAACGTCCTGACTTTC. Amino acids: CASRLGAGANVLTF.

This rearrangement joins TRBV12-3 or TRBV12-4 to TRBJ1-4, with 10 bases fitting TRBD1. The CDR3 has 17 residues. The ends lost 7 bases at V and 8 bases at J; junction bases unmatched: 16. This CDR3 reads CASTPGQGTRHGEKLFF. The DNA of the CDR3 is TGTGCCAGCACTCCGGGACAGGGGACGCGTCATGGGGAAAAACTGTTTTTT.

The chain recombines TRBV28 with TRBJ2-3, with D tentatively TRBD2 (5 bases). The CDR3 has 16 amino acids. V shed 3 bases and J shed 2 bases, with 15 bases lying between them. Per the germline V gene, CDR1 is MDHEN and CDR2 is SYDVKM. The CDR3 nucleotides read TGTGCCAGCAGTTTTCGGCGAGCGGCTTTCACAGATACGCAGTATTTT. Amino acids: CASSFRRAAFTDTQYF.